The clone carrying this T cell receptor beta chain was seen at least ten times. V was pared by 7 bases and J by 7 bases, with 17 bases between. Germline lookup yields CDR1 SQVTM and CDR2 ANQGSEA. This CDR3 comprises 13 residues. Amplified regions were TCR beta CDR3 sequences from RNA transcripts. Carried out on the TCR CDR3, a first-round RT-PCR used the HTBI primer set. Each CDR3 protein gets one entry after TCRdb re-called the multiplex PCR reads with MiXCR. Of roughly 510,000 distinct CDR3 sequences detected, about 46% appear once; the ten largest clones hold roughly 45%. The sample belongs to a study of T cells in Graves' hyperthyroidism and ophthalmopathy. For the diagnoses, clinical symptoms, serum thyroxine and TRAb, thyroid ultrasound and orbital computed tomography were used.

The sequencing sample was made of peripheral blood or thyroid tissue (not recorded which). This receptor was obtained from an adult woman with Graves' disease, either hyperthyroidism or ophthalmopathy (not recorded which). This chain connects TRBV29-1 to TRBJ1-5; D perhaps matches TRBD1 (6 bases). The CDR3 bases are TGCAGCGCCAAGACGGGGAGGGGGCAGCCCCAGCATTTT. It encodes CSAKTGRGQPQHF.